The sample holds one count of the clone carrying this T cell receptor beta chain. Its specificity is unknown. The data were obtained in a study of OX40 agonist ivuxolimab in advanced cancers. Study details: An agonistic anti-OX40 (CD134) antibody, ivuxolimab, was used to treat the patients. The study, taken as a whole, reports: At 0.1 to 3.0 mg/kg and by week 6, clonal expansion occurred in CD4+ and CD8+ blood T cells.

Data came from immunoSEQ multiplex PCR; TCRdb stores just in-frame clones and leaves some out. The sample yields under 50,000 clones, 65% to 85% seen once. This sequence originates from an adult with an advanced solid tumor such as melanoma, head and neck, liver or kidney cancer. The starting material was CD4+ or CD8+ T cells sorted from blood, obtained in a trial of the OX40 agonist ivuxolimab.

The CDR3 DNA reads as TGTGCCAGCAGACTACCAGGCGGGGGGAACACTGAAGCTTTCTTT. This gives the protein CASRLPGGGNTEAFF. The rearrangement joins TRBV2 to TRBJ1-1; D perhaps matches TRBD1 (5 bases). The length of the CDR3 is 15 residues. Looked up from germline, CDR1 is SNHLY and CDR2 is FYNNEI. Trimming took 6 bases from V and 1 from J, leaving 15 bases between them.